These 25 T cell receptor beta chains originate from one sample sequenced in a study of human T cells and chemical hapten exposure. Time point noted: patch test 3, about 24 weeks after DPC sensitization. Indicated treatment: therapeutic diphenylcyclopropenone sensitization with weekly scalp DPC. MiXCR, run by TCRdb on the RACE reads, gives a single entry per CDR3 protein. Here the sample spans about 71,000 distinct CDR3 sequences, around 10% being singletons. Material: whole blood, obtained in connection with sensitization to the hapten diphenylcyclopropenone (DPC). All receptors come from a woman in her 50s with alopecia areata. Some clones in this sample may be carry-over from other donors' samples.

This clonotype was seen at least ten times. V gene TRBV5-3 combines with J gene TRBJ2-4, with TRBD2 matching over 8 bases. TRBV5-3 carries the ORF label, with uncertain function. This CDR3 is built from 15 residues. Trimming at V came to 3 bases and at J to 5 bases, leaving 7 bases not matched to a gene. CDR3 in DNA: TGTGCCAGAAGCTCAGAGACTAGCGAGGAAAACATTCAGTACTTC. Protein: CARSSETSEENIQYF.

This clonotype was recorded at least ten times. This chain connects TRBV5-1 to TRBJ2-2, with D uncertain. This CDR3 is built from 16 residues. Germline V lookup: CDR1 SGHRS, CDR2 YFSETQ. V lost 0 bases to trimming and J lost 0 bases, with 9 bases between them. CDR3 DNA sequence: TGCGCCAGCAGCTTGGGCGTTCCCGCGAACACCGGGGAGCTGTTTTTT. It is translated as CASSLGVPANTGELFF.

Only a few counts were recorded for this clonotype. The chain combines TRBV29-1 with TRBJ2-3; D unclear. The germline V and J ends were trimmed by 5 bases and 0 bases, with 9 bases remaining between them. Germline lookup yields CDR1 SQVTM and CDR2 ANQGSEA. The CDR3 covers 13 residues. CDR3 sequence (DNA): TGCAGCGTTTGGACGGACAGCACAGATACGCAGTATTTT. Translation gives CSVWTDSTDTQYF.

J is TRBJ2-5 and V is TRBV5-1, with 14 bases fitting TRBD2. Germline V lookup: CDR1 SGHRS, CDR2 YFSETQ. The trim removed 2 bases at V and 3 bases at J, leaving 6 bases unmatched. This CDR3 region has 17 residues. The CDR3 protein is CASSFSPGLAGEETQYF. The CDR3 region has the DNA TGCGCCAGCAGCTTCTCGCCGGGACTAGCGGGAGAAGAGACCCAGTACTTC.

The chain is built from TRBV29-1 and TRBJ2-5; D unclear. This CDR3 is built from 13 residues. Germline CDR1 SQVTM, CDR2 ANQGSEA. The V and J ends lost 2 bases and 3 bases respectively, with 10 bases between them. The CDR3 protein is CSVERQQKETQYF. The CDR3 bases are TGCAGCGTTGAACGGCAGCAAAAAGAGACCCAGTACTTC.

The rearrangement uses TRBV5-6 and TRBJ1-2; no firm D call. The CDR3 spans 14 residues. Germline CDR1 is SGHDT and CDR2 is YYEEEE. The V end lost 6 bases, the J end lost 8 bases, and 20 bases lay between the germline ends. CDR3 in DNA: TGTGCCAGCAAGATAAACGGAGCTGGTGGGGGCTACACCTTC. Translating gives CASKINGAGGGYTF.

This clonotype appeared many times. V gene TRBV11-3 combines with J gene TRBJ2-1, with 9 bases lining up with TRBD2. CDR3 length: 18 amino acids. CDR1 SGHNT and CDR2 YENEEA come from the germline V gene. V trimming: 0 bases; J trimming: 7 bases; junction bases outside the gene matches: 13. DNA of the CDR3: TGTGCCAGCAGCTTAGATTTGGGGGTAAGCGGGAGGTTTAATGAGCAGTTCTTC. It translates to CASSLDLGVSGRFNEQFF. Filled out from reference TRBV11-3 and TRBJ2-1, the complete variable domain reads EAGVVQSPRYKIIEKKQPVAFWCNPISGHNTLYWYLQNLGQGPELLIRYENEEAVDDSQLPKDRFSAERLKGVDSTLKIQPAELGDSAVYLCASSLDLGVSGRFNEQFFGPGTRLTVL.

This clonotype has a handful of counts. The chain carries TRBV6-5 and TRBJ2-7; 8 nucleotides align to TRBD2. V lost 5 bases, J lost 2 bases, and 5 bases stayed unmatched. Germline V gives CDR1 MNHEY, CDR2 SVGAGI. The CDR3 has 14 amino acids. CDR3 sequence reads: CASSDAGGTYEQYF. The CDR3 nucleotides are TGTGCCAGCAGTGACGCGGGGGGCACCTACGAGCAGTACTTC.

This clonotype has only one observation. This chain links TRBV10-1 with TRBJ2-6; D remains unclear. The CDR3 has 20 residues. The ends were cut back, 4 bases at V and 0 bases at J, with 22 bases in the middle. The germline CDR1 and CDR2 sequences are WNHNN and SYGVQD (reference sequence). CDR3 protein: CASSGLDPITPTSGANVLTF. The CDR3 DNA follows: TGCGCCAGCAGTGGGTTGGACCCAATCACCCCAACCTCTGGGGCCAACGTCCTGACTTTC.

This sequence joins TRBV5-1 and TRBJ2-3, with 10 nucleotides matching TRBD2. The CDR3 has 17 residues. The V gene end was trimmed by 2 bases and the J gene end by 1 base; junction bases not matched to a gene: 7. CDR1 is SGHRS and CDR2 is YFSETQ in the germline V gene. The CDR3 DNA reads as TGCGCCAGCAGCTTAGCGGGGGGGCTTCAAGGCACAGATACGCAGTATTTT. It is translated as CASSLAGGLQGTDTQYF.

In the case of this clonotype: Being one base from a much bigger clone, this may be a read error. J is TRBJ2-5 and V is TRBV7-9; D gene unclear. V gave up 3 bases and J gave up 5 bases, with 10 bases separating them. Per germline, CDR1 SEHNR and CDR2 FQNEAQ (reference sequence). The CDR3 runs to 13 residues. The CDR3 coding sequence is TGTGCCAGCAGCTTCGGCTCGGCGGAGACCCAGTACTTC. It is translated as CASSFGSAETQYF.

This clonotype was detected many times. The chain carries TRBV7-2 and TRBJ2-7, with D possibly being TRBD1 or TRBD2 (6 bases each). Trimming left V 1 base short and J 6 bases short, with 16 bases between. The V gene's germline CDR1 is SGHTA and CDR2 FQGNSA. The CDR3 runs to 15 residues. CDR3 sequence (DNA): TGTGCCAGCAGCTTAGGGGACTTCGGGGGCGCCGAGCAGTACTTC. It specifies CASSLGDFGGAEQYF.

This clonotype was counted ten times or more. The chain links TRBV6-6 to TRBJ2-4; 7 bases are a match to TRBD1. J was trimmed by 4 bases and V by 4 bases; bases with no gene match: 4. Germline V lookup: CDR1 MNHNY, CDR2 SVGAGI (reference sequence). CDR3 length: 14 residues. This CDR3 is CASSFRTGKNIQYF. The CDR3 region has the DNA TGTGCCAGCAGTTTTCGGACAGGAAAAAACATTCAGTACTTC.

CDR3 nucleotides: TGCAGCGTTGAAGAGGGGGACAGGGGGTACGAGCAGTACTTC. Residues: CSVEEGDRGYEQYF. The chain joins TRBV29-1 to TRBJ2-7, with 11 nucleotides matching TRBD1. Germline V gives CDR1 SQVTM, CDR2 ANQGSEA. The CDR3 is made up of 14 amino acids. Germline trimming cut 0 bases from V and 4 bases from J; bases unmatched to any gene: 2.

The rearrangement links TRBV29-1 to TRBJ2-6; no clear D. The CDR3 contains 12 residues. Germline V lookup: CDR1 SQVTM, CDR2 ANQGSEA. CDR3 sequence: CSSLEGANVLTF. CDR3 sequence (DNA): TGCAGTTCCCTGGAGGGGGCCAACGTCCTGACTTTC.

The chain combines TRBV18 with TRBJ1-1; D is perhaps TRBD1 (5 bases). The CDR3 is 16 amino acids. The germline V gene encodes CDR1 KGHSH and CDR2 LQKENI. The ends were cut back, 0 bases at V and 0 bases at J, with 11 bases in the middle. DNA of the CDR3: TGTGCCAGCTCACCACCGGCAGGGCGGATGAACACTGAAGCTTTCTTT. Translated, it gives CASSPPAGRMNTEAFF.

The gene calls are TRBV12-2 and TRBJ2-3; TRBD1 was called by the table and not checked on the DNA. TRBV12-2 is shown as a pseudogene. This CDR3 is 15 amino acids long. In DNA, the CDR3 is TGTGCAAGTCGCCCCGCGAGAGACAGGGGGAATACGCAGTATTTT. It translates to CASRPARDRGNTQYF.

The rearrangement joins TRBV6-6 to TRBJ2-7; D call uncertain. Germline CDR1 and CDR2: MNHNY and SVGAGI (reference sequence). The CDR3 totals 12 residues. V lost 0 bases and J 6 bases, leaving 6 bases between the germline ends. CDR3 sequence reads: CASSYSRPEQYF. CDR3 sequence (DNA): TGTGCCAGCAGTTACTCGAGGCCCGAGCAGTACTTC.

This clonotype has ten or more counts. The chain couples TRBV5-4 to TRBJ1-1; D gene unclear. The CDR3 consists of 14 residues. The germline CDR1 and CDR2 sequences are SGHNT and YYREEE (reference sequence). Trimming stripped 4 bases from V and 1 base from J, with 11 bases between. The CDR3: CASSPAGWNTEAFF. The CDR3, as DNA: TGTGCCAGCAGCCCGGCGGGCTGGAACACTGAAGCTTTCTTT.

Ten or more counts support this clonotype. The chain couples TRBV28 to TRBJ1-5; the D is unclear. Per the germline V gene, CDR1 is MDHEN and CDR2 is SYDVKM. V was trimmed by 4 bases and J by 5 bases, leaving 12 bases between them. The CDR3 has 14 residues. CDR3 sequence reads: CASSSPAGYQPQHF. The CDR3 DNA reads TGTGCCAGCAGTTCCCCAGCAGGTTATCAGCCCCAGCATTTT. The whole variable domain, filled in from reference TRBV28 and TRBJ1-5, reads DVKVTQSSRYLVKRTGEKVFLECVQDMDHENMFWYRQDPGLGLRLIYFSYDVKMKEKGDIPEGYSVSREKKERFSLILESASTNQTSMYLCASSSPAGYQPQHFGDGTRLSIL.

Only a few counts were recorded for this clonotype. This sequence joins TRBV7-8 and TRBJ2-2; 9 nucleotides align to TRBD2. Germline CDR1 SGHVS, CDR2 FQNEAQ. The V gene end was trimmed by 0 bases and the J gene end by 10 bases; junction bases not matched to a gene: 12. The CDR3 runs 17 residues. The CDR3 DNA follows: TGTGCCAGCAGCTTAGCGGAGGTAGCGGGAGATGGTGTGGAGCTGTTTTTT. Its protein is CASSLAEVAGDGVELFF.

This clonotype was recorded at least ten times. The chain carries TRBV6-5 and TRBJ1-1, with D uncertain. The germline CDR1 and CDR2 sequences are MNHEY and SVGAGI. The CDR3 is 13 amino acids. The V end was cut by 5 bases, the J end by 4 bases, with 11 bases between. In nucleotides, the CDR3 is TGTGCCAGCAGTGCGACTCGGGGCACTGAAGCTTTCTTT. As protein: CASSATRGTEAFF.

V gene TRBV11-3 combines with J gene TRBJ2-3; 7 positions match TRBD2. The length of the CDR3 is 15 residues. The germline V gene encodes CDR1 SGHNT and CDR2 YENEEA. J lost 2 bases, V lost 3 bases, and 5 bases had no gene match. The CDR3 nucleotides are TGTGCCAGCAGCTTTTCGGGAGGTAACACAGATACGCAGTATTTT. Translation: CASSFSGGNTDTQYF.

The CDR3: CASTQGTNNSPLHF. The CDR3, as DNA: TGTGCCAGCACCCAAGGGACCAATAATTCACCCCTCCACTTT. The chain carries TRBV6-5 and TRBJ1-6; tentative D call: TRBD1 (5 bases). The V gene's germline CDR1 is MNHEY and CDR2 SVGAGI. The CDR3 runs to 14 residues. V shed 7 bases and J shed 5 bases, with 12 bases lying between them.

This clonotype appeared many times. This sequence joins TRBV6-6 and TRBJ2-2; no clear D. The CDR3 runs to 13 residues. Germline V lookup: CDR1 MNHNY, CDR2 SVGAGI (reference sequence). V gave up 7 bases and J gave up 3 bases, with 9 bases separating them. The CDR3 DNA reads TGTGCCAGCAACGGTGGGGACACCGGGGAGCTGTTTTTT. Protein: CASNGGDTGELFF.